These T cell receptor beta chains were read from a single sample in a study of radiation and T cells in renal cell carcinoma. TCRdb's table, derived via immunoSEQ multiplex PCR, lists solely in-frame clones and lacks some. The repertoire holds over 120,000 clones, with roughly 84% as singletons. The source was blood, collected from a patient whose treatment included radiotherapy and nephrectomy. These receptors came from a woman aged 45-60 years with renal cell carcinoma. The conserved cysteine and the conserved F or W are not part of the CDR3 here. Expanded clones get a size class; other rows say once, few or many, or leave the size out.

>10|TRBJ2-3|TRBV13|once
ASSISTDTQY
>15|TRBJ2-6|TRBV5-1|.
ASSLNREGVYANVLT
>13|TRBJ2-2|TRBV18|.
ASSPRQGDTGELF
>11|TRBJ2-6|TRBV5-1|.
ASSRTGANVLT
>12|TRBJ1-2|TRBV7-9|.
ASSLVSTVNGYT
>11|TRBJ1-1|TRBV19|.
ASSAMGGTEAF
>15|TRBJ2-3|TRBV7-9|.
ASSLGRRSNGADTQY
>9|TRBJ1-1|TRBV20-1|few
SAPRHREAF
>14|TRBJ1-2|TRBV18|.
ASSPAIAGTNYGYT
>10|TRBJ2-1|TRBV5-1|.
ASSFGGDEQF
>11|TRBJ1-2|TRBV19|once
ASSIEPRYGYT
>14|TRBJ1-3|TRBV28|.
ASRGWGGGSGNTIY
>10|TRBJ1-2|TRBV19|.
ASFQGNYGYT
>12|TRBJ1-4|TRBV6-5|.
ASSIQGQNEKLF
>13|TRBJ1-4|TRBV2|.
ASSPTGGGGEKLF
>12|TRBJ1-2|TRBV2|once
ASSRDRGIYGYT
>12|TRBJ1-6|TRBV5-6|.
ASSGRQGRSPLH
>11|TRBJ1-6|TRBV6-5|few
ASSDRVYSPLH
>9|TRBJ2-2|TRBV29-1|.
SVGSTGELF
>13|TRBJ2-3|TRBV19|.
ASSTLLGGTDTQY
>11|TRBJ2-3|TRBV30|.
AWSVVSTDTQY
>9|TRBJ1-1|TRBV7-8|.
ASSLGDQAF
>11|TRBJ2-1|TRBV7-8|.
ASSSGLGSEQF
>13|TRBJ2-2|TRBV2|.
ASTLQGLGTGELF
>14|TRBJ2-1|TRBV4-2|.
ASSQLGTSGYNEQF
>13|TRBJ1-1|TRBV4-2|.
ASSPETGVNTEAF
>14|TRBJ1-5|TRBV19|once
ASRILGGPSNQPQH
>10|TRBJ2-7|TRBV18|.
ASSGTAYEQY
>9|TRBJ2-1|TRBV29-1|.
SARGDNEQF
>12|TRBJ1-1|TRBV19|.
ASSKTNMNTEAF
>14|TRBJ2-2|TRBV7-9|.
ASSPAGTGVIGELF
>13|TRBJ2-7|TRBV4-1|once
ASSQPHGGLGEQY
>11|TRBJ2-5|TRBV29-1|once
SVEGLAGETQY
>12|TRBJ1-2|TRBV6-5|.
ATFRGGGNYGYT
>12|TRBJ2-7|TRBV6-5|.
ASSQPYISYEQY
>13|TRBJ1-5|TRBV4-2|.
ASSQEAFSNQPQH
>15|TRBJ1-1|TRBV5-1|.
ASSLKWAGEASTEAF
>14|TRBJ2-6|TRBV19|.
ASTLGRFSGANVLT
>14|TRBJ2-2|TRBV9|.
ASSSRASPATGELF
>15|TRBJ2-3|TRBV10-3|.
AISELERRHSTDTQY